This T cell receptor (beta chain) appears in the sequencing data of a study of PD-L1 blockade in urothelial cancer. Background on the study: Patients commenced atezolizumab in the mid-2010s, and it was given at 1,200 mg intravenously every 3 weeks.

Only a few counts were recorded for this clone. Looked up from germline, CDR1 is MNHEY and CDR2 is SVGAGI. V was shortened by 7 bases and J by 2 bases, with 5 bases between the two germline ends. This CDR3 has 11 amino acids. The assay was immunoSEQ multiplex PCR, and TCRdb's table has in-frame clones only and misses some. The sample shows approximately 50,000 clones, 85% to 90% of them seen only once. Time point defined: pretreatment peripheral blood. The specimen was PBMCs, collected around atezolizumab (anti-PD-L1) treatment. The source is a man aged 55 to 70 with urothelial cancer. The chain carries TRBV6-5 and TRBJ1-1; D is undetermined. The CDR3 DNA follows: TGTGCCAGCATCCGTAACACTGAAGCTTTCTTT. It codes for CASIRNTEAFF.